This TCR beta chain was recovered during a study of T-cell memory formation after mild COVID-19. Overall study results and limits: Contracting clones from day 15 to 85 showed balanced CD4/CD8; later expanders favored CD4+. The study detected some responding clones in pre-infection memory, suggesting cross-reactive memory joined.

TCRdb used MiXCR to reprocess the 5' RACE reads, holding one entry per CDR3 protein. This sample has fewer than 400,000 distinct CDR3 sequences, with over 10% found just once. This clonotype was picked up a small number of times. Its cognate antigen is unknown. Germline CDR1 and CDR2: MNHEY and SVGEGT. With 2 bases clipped from V and 0 bases from J, the junction kept 16 bases outside the gene matches. The CDR3 is made up of 20 amino acids. This clonotype originated in a man between 18 and 29 years old who had mild COVID-19 (a few samples of this study predate the infection). Cell type and time point are not known. This sequence joins TRBV6-2 or TRBV6-3 and TRBJ2-7, with TRBD2 matching over 10 bases. Material for sequencing was PBMCs or a T cell subset sorted from them (not recorded which). CDR3 amino acids: CASSYLITASGGASSYEQYF. Written as DNA, the CDR3 is TGTGCCAGCAGTTACCTAATCACGGCTAGCGGGGGAGCTAGCTCCTACGAGCAGTACTTC.